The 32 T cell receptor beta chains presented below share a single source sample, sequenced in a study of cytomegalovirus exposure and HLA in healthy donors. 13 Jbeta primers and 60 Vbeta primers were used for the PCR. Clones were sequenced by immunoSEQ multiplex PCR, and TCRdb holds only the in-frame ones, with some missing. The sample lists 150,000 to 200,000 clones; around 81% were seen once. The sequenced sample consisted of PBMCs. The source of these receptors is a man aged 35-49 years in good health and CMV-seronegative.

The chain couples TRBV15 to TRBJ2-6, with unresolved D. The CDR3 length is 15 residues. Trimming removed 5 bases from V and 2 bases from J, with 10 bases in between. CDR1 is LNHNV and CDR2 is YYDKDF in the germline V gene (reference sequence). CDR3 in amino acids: CATSSMLTGANVLTF. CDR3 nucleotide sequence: TGTGCCACCAGCTCCATGCTAACTGGGGCCAACGTCCTGACTTTC.

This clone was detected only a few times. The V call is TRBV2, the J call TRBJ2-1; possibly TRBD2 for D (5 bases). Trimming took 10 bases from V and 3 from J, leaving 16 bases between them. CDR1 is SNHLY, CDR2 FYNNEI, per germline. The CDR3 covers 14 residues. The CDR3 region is CAILRGKLYNEQFF. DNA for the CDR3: TGTGCCATCTTACGGGGAAAACTCTACAATGAGCAGTTCTTC. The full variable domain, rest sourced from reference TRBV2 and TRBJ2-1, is EPEVTQTPSHQVTQMGQEVILRCVPISNHLYFYWYRQILGQKVEFLVSFYNNEISEKSEIFDDQFSVERPDGSNFTLKIRSTKLEDSAMYFCAILRGKLYNEQFFGPGTRLTVL.

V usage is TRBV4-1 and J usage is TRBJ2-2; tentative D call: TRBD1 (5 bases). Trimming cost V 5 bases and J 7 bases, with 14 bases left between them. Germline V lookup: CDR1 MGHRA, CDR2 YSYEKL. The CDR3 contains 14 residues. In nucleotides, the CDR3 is TGCGCCAGCAGCTCCTCGACAGCTATCGGGGAGCTGTTTTTT. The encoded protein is CASSSSTAIGELFF.

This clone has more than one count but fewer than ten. The chain's CDR3 is CASSLGDSSYNEQFF. The CDR3 nucleotides read TGCGCCAGCAGCTTAGGGGACAGTTCCTACAATGAGCAGTTCTTC. This chain links TRBV5-1 with TRBJ2-1; 7 nucleotides match TRBD1. Germline CDR1 is SGHRS and CDR2 is YFSETQ. V shed 2 bases, J shed 1 base, and the junction held 3 bases outside the gene matches. The length of the CDR3 is 15 residues.

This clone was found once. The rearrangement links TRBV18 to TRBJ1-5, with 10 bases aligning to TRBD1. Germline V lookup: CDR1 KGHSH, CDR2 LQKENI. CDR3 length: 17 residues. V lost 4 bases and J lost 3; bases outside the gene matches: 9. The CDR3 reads CASSLSGTGAYNQPQHF. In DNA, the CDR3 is TGTGCCAGCTCACTCTCCGGGACAGGGGCCTACAATCAGCCCCAGCATTTT.

The CDR3 nucleotides read TGCGCCAGCAGCCAAGAACCCTCCTGGCTAGCGAGTCACGAGCAGTACTTC. The encoded protein is CASSQEPSWLASHEQYF. V is TRBV4-3 and J is TRBJ2-7; D perhaps matches TRBD2 (6 bases). Germline CDR1 is LGHNA and CDR2 is YSLEER. Trimming stripped 0 bases from V and 5 bases from J, with 20 bases between. There are 17 residues in the CDR3.

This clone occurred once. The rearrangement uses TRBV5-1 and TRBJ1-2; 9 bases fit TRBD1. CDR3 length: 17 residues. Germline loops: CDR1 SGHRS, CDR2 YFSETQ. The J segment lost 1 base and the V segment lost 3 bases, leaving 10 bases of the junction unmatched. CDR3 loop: CASSSPGQGFFNYGYTF. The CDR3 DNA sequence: TGCGCCAGCAGCTCACCGGGACAGGGCTTTTTTAACTATGGCTACACCTTC.

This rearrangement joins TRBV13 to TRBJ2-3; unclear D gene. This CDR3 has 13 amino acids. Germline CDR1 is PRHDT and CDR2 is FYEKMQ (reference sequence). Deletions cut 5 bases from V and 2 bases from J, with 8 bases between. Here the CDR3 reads CASSPSSTDTQYF. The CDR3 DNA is TGTGCCAGCAGCCCCTCCTCCACAGATACGCAGTATTTT.

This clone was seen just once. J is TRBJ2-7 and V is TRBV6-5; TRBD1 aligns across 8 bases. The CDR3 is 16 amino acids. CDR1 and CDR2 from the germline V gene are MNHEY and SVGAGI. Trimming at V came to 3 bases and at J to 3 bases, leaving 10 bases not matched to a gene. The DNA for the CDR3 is TGTGCCAGCAGTTATCGCGCAGGGGGCTCTGGCTACGAGCAGTACTTC. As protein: CASSYRAGGSGYEQYF.

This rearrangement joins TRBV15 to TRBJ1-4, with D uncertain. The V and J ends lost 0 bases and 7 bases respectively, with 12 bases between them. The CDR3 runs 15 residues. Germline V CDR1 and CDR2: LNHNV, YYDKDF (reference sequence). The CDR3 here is CATSRDLRDPEKLFF. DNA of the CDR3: TGTGCCACCAGCAGAGATCTACGGGATCCTGAAAAACTGTTTTTT.

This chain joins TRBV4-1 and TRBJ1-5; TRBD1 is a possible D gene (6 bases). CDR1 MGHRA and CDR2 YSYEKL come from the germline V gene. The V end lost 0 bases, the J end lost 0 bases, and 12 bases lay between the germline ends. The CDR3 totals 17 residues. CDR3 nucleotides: TGCGCCAGCAGCCAAGAAGTCAGGACAGATAGCAATCAGCCCCAGCATTTT. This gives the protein CASSQEVRTDSNQPQHF.

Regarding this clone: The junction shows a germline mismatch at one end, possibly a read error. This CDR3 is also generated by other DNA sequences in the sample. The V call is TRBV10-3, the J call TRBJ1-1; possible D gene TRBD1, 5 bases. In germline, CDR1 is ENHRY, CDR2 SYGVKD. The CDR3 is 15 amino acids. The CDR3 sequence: CAISESRGGDTEAFF. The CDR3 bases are TGTGCCATCAGTGAGTCGAGGGGAGGCGACACCGAAGCTTTCTTT.

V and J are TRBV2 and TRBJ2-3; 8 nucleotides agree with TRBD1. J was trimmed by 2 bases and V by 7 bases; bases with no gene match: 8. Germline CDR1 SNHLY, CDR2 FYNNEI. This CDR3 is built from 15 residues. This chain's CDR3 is CASITRQGSTDTQYF. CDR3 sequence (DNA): TGTGCCAGCATCACAAGACAGGGGTCCACAGATACGCAGTATTTT.

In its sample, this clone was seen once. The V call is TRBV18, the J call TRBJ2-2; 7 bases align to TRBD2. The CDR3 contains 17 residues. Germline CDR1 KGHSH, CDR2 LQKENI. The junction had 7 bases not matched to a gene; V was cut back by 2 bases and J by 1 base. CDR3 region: CASSPSEASGNTGELFF. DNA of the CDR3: TGTGCCAGCTCACCATCCGAGGCTAGCGGGAACACCGGGGAGCTGTTTTTT. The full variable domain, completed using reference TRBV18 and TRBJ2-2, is NAGVMQNPRHLVRRRGQEARLRCSPMKGHSHVYWYRQLPEEGLKFMVYLQKENIIDESGMPKERFSAEFPKEGPSILRIQQVVRGDSAAYFCASSPSEASGNTGELFFGEGSRLTVL.

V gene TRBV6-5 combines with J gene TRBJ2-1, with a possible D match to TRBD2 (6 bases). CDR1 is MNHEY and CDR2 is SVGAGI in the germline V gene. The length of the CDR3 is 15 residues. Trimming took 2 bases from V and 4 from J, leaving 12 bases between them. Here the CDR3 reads CASSYRGAVYNEQFF. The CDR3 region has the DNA TGTGCCAGCAGTTACCGCGGGGCAGTGTACAATGAGCAGTTCTTC.

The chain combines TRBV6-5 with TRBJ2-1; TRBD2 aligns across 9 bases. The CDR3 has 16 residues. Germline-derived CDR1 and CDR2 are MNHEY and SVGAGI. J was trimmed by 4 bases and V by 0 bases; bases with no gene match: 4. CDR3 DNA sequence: TGTGCCAGCAGTTACTCTGGCGGGAGGGCTTACAATGAGCAGTTCTTC. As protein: CASSYSGGRAYNEQFF.

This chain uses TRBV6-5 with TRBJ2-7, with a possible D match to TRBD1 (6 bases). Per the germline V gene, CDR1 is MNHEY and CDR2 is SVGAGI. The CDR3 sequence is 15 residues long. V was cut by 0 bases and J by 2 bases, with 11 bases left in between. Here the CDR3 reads CASSYSETGPYEQYF. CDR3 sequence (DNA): TGTGCCAGCAGTTACTCGGAGACAGGCCCCTACGAGCAGTACTTC.

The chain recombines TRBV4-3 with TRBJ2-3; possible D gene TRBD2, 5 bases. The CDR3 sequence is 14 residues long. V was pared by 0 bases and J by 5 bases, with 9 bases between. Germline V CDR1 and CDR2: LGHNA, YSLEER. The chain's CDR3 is CASSQDQAGDTQYF. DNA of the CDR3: TGCGCCAGCAGCCAAGATCAGGCGGGAGATACGCAGTATTTT.

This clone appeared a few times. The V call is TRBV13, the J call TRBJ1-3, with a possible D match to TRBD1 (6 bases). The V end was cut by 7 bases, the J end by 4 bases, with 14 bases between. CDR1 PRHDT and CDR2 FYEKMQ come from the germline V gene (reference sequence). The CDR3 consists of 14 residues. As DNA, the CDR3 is TGTGCCAGCACCTTGGGGGGGCCGGGAAACACCATATATTTT. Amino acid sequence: CASTLGGPGNTIYF.

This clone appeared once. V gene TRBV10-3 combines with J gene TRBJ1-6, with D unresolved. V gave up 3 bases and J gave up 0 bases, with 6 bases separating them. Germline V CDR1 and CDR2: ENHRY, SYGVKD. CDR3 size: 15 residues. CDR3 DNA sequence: TGTGCCATCAGTGACGAGAGCTCCTATAATTCACCCCTCCACTTT. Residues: CAISDESSYNSPLHF.

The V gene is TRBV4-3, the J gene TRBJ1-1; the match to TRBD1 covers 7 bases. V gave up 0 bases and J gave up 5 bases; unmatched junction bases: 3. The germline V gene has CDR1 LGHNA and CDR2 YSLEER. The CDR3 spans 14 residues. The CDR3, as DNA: TGCGCCAGCAGCCAAGAGACAGGGATGACTGAAGCTTTCTTT. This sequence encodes CASSQETGMTEAFF.

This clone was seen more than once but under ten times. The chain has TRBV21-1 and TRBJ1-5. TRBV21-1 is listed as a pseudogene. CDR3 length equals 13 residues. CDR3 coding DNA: TGTGCCAGCTCCCTATATAGCAATCAGCCCCAGCATTTT. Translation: CASSLYSNQPQHF.

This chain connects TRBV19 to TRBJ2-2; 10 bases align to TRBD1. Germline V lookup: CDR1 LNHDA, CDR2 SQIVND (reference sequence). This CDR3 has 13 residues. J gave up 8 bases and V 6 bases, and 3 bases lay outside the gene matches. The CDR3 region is CASSGTGVGELFF. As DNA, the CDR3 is TGTGCCAGTAGCGGGACAGGGGTTGGGGAGCTGTTTTTT. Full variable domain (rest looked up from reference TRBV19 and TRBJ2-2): DGGITQSPKYLFRKEGQNVTLSCEQNLNHDAMYWYRQDPGQGLRLIYYSQIVNDFQKGDIAEGYSVSREKKESFPLTVTSAQKNPTAFYLCASSGTGVGELFFGEGSRLTVL.

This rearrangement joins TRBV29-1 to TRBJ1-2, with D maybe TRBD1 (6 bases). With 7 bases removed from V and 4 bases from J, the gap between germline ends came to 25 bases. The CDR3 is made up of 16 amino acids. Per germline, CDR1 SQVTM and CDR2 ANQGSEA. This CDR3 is CSAALTGNSGTYGYTF. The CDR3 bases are TGCAGCGCCGCCTTGACAGGAAACTCCGGGACCTATGGCTACACCTTC.

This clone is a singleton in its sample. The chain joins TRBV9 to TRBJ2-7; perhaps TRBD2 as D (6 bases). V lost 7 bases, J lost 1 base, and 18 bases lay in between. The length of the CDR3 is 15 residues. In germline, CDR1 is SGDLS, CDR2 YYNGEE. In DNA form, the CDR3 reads TGTGCCAGCGCTCAGGACCGGGACTGGTCCTACGAGCAGTACTTC. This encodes CASAQDRDWSYEQYF. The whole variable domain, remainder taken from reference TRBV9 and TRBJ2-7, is DSGVTQTPKHLITATGQRVTLRCSPRSGDLSVYWYQQSLDQGLQFLIQYYNGEERAKGNILERFSAQQFPDLHSELNLSSLELGDSALYFCASAQDRDWSYEQYFGPGTRLTVT.

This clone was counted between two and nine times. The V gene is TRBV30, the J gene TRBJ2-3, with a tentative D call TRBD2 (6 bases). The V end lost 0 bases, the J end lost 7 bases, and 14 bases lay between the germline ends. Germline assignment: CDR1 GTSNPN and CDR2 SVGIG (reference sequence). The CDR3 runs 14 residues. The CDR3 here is CAWSVLQGLNTQYF. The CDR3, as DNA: TGTGCCTGGAGTGTACTCCAGGGACTGAATACGCAGTATTTT.

CDR3 coding DNA: TGTGCCAGCAGCTTAGCGCGCAGGGTCGAGGATTCACCCCTCCACTTT. It is translated as CASSLARRVEDSPLHF. The rearrangement joins TRBV7-8 to TRBJ1-6, with D maybe TRBD1 (5 bases). Looked up from germline, CDR1 is SGHVS and CDR2 is FQNEAQ. CDR3 length: 16 amino acids. Between the trimmed V and J ends, which lost 0 bases and 8 bases, there was a span of 14 bases.

This chain's CDR3 is CASSIPPDRGRNTQYF. CDR3 nucleotide sequence: TGTGCCAGCAGCATCCCCCCTGACAGGGGGCGGAATACGCAGTATTTT. V and J are TRBV7-2 and TRBJ2-3, with 10 bases fitting TRBD1. J gave up 7 bases and V 5 bases, and 12 bases lay outside the gene matches. Germline-derived CDR1 and CDR2 are SGHTA and FQGNSA. There are 16 residues in the CDR3.

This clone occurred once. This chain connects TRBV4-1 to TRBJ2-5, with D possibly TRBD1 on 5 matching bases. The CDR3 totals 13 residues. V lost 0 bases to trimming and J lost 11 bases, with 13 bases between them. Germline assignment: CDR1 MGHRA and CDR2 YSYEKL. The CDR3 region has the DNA TGCGCCAGCAGCCAAGAAGGGGCCGAAGAGCAGTACTTC. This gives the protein CASSQEGAEEQYF.

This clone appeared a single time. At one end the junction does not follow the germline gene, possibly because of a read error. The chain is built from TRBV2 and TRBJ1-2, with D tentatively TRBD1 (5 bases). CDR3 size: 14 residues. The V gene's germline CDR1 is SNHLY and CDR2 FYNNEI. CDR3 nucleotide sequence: TGTGCCAGCAGCGAAGCGGGGGGGGAAGGGGGCTACACCTTC. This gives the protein CASSEAGGEGGYTF.

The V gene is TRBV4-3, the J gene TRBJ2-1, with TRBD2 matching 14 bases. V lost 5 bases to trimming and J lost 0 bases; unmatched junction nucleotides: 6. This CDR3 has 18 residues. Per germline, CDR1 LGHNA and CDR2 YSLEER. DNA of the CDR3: TGCGCCAGCAGCATCCGACTAGCGGGGGGGAGCTCCTACAATGAGCAGTTCTTC. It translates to CASSIRLAGGSSYNEQFF.

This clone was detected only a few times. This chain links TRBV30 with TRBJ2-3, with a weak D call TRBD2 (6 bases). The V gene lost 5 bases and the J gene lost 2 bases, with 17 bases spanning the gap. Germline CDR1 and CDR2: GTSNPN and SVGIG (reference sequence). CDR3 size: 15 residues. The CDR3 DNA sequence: TGTGCCTGGGGTTTGACTAGAGAGCCCACAGATACGCAGTATTTT. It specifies CAWGLTREPTDTQYF.